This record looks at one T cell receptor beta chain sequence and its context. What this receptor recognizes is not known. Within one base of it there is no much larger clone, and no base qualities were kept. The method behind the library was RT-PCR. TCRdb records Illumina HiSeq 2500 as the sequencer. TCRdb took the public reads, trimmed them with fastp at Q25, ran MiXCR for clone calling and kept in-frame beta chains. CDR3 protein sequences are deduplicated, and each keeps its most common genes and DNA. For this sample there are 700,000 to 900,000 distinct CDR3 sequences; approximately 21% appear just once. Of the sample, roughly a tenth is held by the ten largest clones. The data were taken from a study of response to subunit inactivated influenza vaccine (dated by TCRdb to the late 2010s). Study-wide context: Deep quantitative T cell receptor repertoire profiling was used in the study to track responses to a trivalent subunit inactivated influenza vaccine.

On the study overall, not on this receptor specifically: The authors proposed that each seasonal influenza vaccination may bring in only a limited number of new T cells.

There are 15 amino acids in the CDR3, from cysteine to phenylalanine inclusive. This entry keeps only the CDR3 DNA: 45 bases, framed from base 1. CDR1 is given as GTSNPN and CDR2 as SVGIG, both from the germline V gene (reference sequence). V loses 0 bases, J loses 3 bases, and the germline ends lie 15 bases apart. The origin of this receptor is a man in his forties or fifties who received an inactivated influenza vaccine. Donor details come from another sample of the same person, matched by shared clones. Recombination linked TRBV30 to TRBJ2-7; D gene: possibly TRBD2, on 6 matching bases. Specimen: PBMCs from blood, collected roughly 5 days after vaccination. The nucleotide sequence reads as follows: TGTGCCTGGAGTGTAGGAGGGAATACCCTCTACGAGCAGTACTTC. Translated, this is CAWSVGGNTLYEQYF.